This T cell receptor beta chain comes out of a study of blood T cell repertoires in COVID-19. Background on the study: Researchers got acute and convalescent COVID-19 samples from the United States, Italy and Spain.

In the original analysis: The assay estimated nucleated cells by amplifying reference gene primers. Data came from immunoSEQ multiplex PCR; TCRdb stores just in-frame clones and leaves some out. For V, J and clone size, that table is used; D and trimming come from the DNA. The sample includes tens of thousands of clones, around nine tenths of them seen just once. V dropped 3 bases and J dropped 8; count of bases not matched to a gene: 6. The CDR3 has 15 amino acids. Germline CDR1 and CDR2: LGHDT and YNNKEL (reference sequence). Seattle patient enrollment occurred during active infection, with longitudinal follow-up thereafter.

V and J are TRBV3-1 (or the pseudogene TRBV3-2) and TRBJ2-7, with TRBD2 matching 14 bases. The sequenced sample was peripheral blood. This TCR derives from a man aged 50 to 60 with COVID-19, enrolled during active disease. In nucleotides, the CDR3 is TGTGCCAGCAGCCAGGGACTAGCGGGAGTTGGGAAGCAGTACTTC. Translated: CASSQGLAGVGKQYF.